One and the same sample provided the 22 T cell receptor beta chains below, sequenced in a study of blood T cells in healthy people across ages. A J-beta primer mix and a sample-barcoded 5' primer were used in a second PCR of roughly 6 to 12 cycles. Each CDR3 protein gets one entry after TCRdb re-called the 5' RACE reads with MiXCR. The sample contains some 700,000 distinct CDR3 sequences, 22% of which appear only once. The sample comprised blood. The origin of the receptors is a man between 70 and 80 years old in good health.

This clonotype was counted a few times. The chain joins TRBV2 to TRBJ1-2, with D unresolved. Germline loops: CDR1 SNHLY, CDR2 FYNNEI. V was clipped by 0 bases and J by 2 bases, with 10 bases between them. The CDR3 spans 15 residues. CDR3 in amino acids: CASSEAGSVNYGYTF. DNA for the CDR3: TGTGCCAGCAGTGAAGCGGGGTCCGTCAACTATGGCTACACCTTC.

The CDR3: CSVTGGVRDYGYTF. The CDR3 region has the DNA TGCAGCGTCACAGGGGGCGTACGTGACTATGGCTACACCTTC. This chain connects TRBV29-1 to TRBJ1-2, with 9 bases fitting TRBD1. The length of the CDR3 is 14 residues. Germline V gives CDR1 SQVTM, CDR2 ANQGSEA. The V gene end was trimmed by 6 bases and the J gene end by 3 bases; junction bases not matched to a gene: 8.

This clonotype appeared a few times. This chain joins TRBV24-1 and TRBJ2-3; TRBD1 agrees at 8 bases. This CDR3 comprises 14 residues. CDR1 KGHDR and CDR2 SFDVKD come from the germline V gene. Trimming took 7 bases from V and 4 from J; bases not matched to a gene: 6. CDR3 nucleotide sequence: TGTGCCACCAGCCGACAGGGGTCCGCAGATACGCAGTATTTT. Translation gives CATSRQGSADTQYF.

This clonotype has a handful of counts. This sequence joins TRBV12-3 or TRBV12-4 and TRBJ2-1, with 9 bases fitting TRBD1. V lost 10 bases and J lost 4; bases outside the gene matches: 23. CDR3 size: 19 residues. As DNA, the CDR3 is TGTGCCACCAGCCGAGGAAGGGGGCCCCGGGACAGGGTTTACAATGAGCAGTTCTTC. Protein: CATSRGRGPRDRVYNEQFF.

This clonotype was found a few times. The CDR3 DNA sequence: TGCAGCGTTAGGGCTAGCGATGAGACCCAGTACTTC. Translated, it gives CSVRASDETQYF. The rearrangement joins TRBV29-1 to TRBJ2-5; tentative D call: TRBD2 (6 bases). Trimming removed 5 bases from V and 5 bases from J, with 12 bases in between. Germline CDR1 reads SQVTM; CDR2 reads ANQGSEA. CDR3 length: 12 residues.

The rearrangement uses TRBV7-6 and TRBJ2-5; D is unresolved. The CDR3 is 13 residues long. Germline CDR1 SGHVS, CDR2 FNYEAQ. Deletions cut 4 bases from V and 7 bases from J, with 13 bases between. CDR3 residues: CASSSPSVWTQYF. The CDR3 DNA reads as TGTGCCAGCAGCTCCCCATCCGTTTGGACCCAGTACTTC. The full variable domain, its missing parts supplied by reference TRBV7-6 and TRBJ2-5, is GAGVSQSPRYKVTKRGQDVALRCDPISGHVSLYWYRQALGQGPEFLTYFNYEAQQDKSGLPNDRFSAERPEGSISTLTIQRTEQRDSAMYRCASSSPSVWTQYFGPGTRLLVL.

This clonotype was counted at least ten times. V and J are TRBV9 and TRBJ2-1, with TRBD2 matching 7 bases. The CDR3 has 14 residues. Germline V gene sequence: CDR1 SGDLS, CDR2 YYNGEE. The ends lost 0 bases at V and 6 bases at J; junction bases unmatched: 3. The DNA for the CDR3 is TGTGCCAGCAGCGTAGTTGGCGGGAGCAATGAGCAGTTCTTC. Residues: CASSVVGGSNEQFF.

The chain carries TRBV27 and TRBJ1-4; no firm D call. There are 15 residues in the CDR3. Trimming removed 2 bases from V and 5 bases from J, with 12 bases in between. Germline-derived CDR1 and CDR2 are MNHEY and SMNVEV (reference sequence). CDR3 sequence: CASSLGFGRNEKLFF. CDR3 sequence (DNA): TGTGCCAGCAGTTTAGGTTTCGGGAGAAATGAAAAACTGTTTTTT.

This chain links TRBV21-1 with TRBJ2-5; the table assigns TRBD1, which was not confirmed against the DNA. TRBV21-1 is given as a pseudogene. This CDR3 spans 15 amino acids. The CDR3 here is CASSKHPRGLETQYF. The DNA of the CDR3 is TGTGCCAGCAGCAAACATCCCAGGGGGCTTGAGACCCAGTACTTC.

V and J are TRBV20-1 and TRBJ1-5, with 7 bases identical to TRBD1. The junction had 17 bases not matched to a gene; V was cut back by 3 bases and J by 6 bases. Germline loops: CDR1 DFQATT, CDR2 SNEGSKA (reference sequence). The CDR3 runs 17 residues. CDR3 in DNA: TGCAGTGCTAGTTCGAGGGGAAACAGGGGAAGAGGTCAGCCCCAGCATTTT. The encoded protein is CSASSRGNRGRGQPQHF.

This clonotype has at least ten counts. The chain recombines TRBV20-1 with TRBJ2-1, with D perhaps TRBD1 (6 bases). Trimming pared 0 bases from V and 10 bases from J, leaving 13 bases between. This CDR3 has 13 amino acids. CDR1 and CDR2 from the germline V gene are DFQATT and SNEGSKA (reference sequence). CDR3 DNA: TGCAGTGCTAGAGATCAGGGGCCCAGGGAGCAGTTCTTC. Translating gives CSARDQGPREQFF.

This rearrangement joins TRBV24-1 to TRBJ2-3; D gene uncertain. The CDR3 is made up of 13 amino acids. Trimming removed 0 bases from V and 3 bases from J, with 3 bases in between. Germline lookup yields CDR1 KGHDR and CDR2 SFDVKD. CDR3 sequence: CATSDLRTDTQYF. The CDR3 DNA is TGTGCCACCAGTGATTTGCGGACAGATACGCAGTATTTT.

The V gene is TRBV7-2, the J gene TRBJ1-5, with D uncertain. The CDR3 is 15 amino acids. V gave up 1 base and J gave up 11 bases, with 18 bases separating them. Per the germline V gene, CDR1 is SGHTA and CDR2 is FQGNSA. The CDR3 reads CASSLGRTPGAAQHF. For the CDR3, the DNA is TGTGCCAGCAGCTTAGGCCGGACTCCCGGCGCGGCCCAGCATTTT.

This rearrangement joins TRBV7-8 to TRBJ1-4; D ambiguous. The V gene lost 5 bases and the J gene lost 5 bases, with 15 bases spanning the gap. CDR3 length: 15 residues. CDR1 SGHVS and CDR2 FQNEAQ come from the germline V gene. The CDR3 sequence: CASSARVLGNEKLFF. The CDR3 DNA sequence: TGTGCCAGCAGCGCCCGGGTCCTAGGGAATGAAAAACTGTTTTTT. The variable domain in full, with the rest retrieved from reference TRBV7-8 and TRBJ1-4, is GAGVSQSPRYKVAKRGQDVALRCDPISGHVSLFWYQQALGQGPEFLTYFQNEAQLDKSGLPSDRFFAERPEGSVSTLKIQRTQQEDSAVYLCASSARVLGNEKLFFGSGTQLSVL.

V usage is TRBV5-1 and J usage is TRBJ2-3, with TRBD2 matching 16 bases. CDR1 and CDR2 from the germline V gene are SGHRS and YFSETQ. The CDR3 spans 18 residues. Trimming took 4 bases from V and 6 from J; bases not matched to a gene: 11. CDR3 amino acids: CASSGGTSGGAVPDTQYF. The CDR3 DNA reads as TGCGCCAGCAGCGGAGGGACTAGCGGGGGGGCAGTCCCGGATACGCAGTATTTT. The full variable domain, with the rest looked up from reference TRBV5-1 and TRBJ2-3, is KAGVTQTPRYLIKTRGQQVTLSCSPISGHRSVSWYQQTPGQGLQFLFEYFSETQRNKGNFPGRFSGRQFSNSRSEMNVSTLELGDSALYLCASSGGTSGGAVPDTQYFGPGTRLTVL.

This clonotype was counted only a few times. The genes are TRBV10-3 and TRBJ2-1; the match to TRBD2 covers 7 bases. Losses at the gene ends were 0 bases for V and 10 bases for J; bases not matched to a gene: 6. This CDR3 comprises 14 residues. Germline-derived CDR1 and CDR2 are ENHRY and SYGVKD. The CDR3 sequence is CAISESRQGGEQFF. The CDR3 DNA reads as TGTGCCATCAGTGAGTCGAGGCAGGGAGGGGAGCAGTTCTTC.

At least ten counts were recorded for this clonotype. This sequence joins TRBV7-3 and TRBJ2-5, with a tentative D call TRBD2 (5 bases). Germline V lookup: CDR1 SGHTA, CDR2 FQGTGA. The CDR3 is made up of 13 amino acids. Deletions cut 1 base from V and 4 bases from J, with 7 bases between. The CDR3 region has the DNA TGTGCCAGCAGCTTAAACGGGATAGAGACCCAGTACTTC. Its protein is CASSLNGIETQYF.

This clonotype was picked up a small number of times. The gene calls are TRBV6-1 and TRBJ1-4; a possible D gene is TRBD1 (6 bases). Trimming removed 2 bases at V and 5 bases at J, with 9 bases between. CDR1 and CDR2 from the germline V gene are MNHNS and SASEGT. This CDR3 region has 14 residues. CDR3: CASSESQGNEKLFF. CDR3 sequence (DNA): TGTGCCAGCAGTGAATCTCAGGGGAATGAAAAACTGTTTTTT.

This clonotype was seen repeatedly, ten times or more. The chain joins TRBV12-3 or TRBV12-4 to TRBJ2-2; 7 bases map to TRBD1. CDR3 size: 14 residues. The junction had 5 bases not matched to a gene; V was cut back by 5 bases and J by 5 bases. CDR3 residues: CASSRQGPTGELFF. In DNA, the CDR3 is TGTGCCAGCAGTAGACAGGGCCCTACCGGGGAGCTGTTTTTT.

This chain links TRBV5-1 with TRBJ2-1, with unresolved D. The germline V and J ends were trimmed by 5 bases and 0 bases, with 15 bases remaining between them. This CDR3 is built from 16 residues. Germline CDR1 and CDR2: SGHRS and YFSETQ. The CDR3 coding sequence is TGCGCCAGCAGTGAACAACCAGGTGACTCCTACAATGAGCAGTTCTTC. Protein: CASSEQPGDSYNEQFF.

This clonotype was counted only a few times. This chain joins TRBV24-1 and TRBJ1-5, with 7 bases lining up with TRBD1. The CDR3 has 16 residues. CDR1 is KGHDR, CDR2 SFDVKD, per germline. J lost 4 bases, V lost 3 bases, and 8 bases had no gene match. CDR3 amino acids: CATSDVRQGPNQPQHF. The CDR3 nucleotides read TGTGCCACCAGTGATGTTAGACAGGGCCCAAATCAGCCCCAGCATTTT.

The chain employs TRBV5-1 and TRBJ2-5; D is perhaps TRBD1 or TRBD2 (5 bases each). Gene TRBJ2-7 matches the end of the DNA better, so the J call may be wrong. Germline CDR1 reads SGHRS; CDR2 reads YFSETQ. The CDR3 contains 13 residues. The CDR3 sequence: CASSLSRDHEQYF. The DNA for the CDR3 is TGCGCCAGCAGCTTGAGCAGGGACCACGAGCAGTACTTC.